The 14 T cell receptor beta chains below come from one sample, sequenced in a study of T cells after yellow fever vaccination. TCRdb redid the calling of the 5' RACE reads with MiXCR, one entry per CDR3 protein. The sample records under 700,000 distinct CDR3 sequences, about 15% being singletons. Sequencing was performed on PBMCs, taken less than 6 days after the first yellow fever vaccination. Receptor source: a man between 18 and 29 years old who received the YFV17D yellow fever vaccine.

This clonotype came up many times. The V call is TRBV12-3 or TRBV12-4, the J call TRBJ2-1; D is perhaps TRBD1 (6 bases). V lost 3 bases to trimming and J lost 7 bases, with 16 bases between them. The CDR3 is 15 amino acids. The CDR3 reads CASSFLEGVRNEQFF. The CDR3 coding sequence is TGTGCCAGCAGTTTCTTAGAGGGGGTGCGAAATGAGCAGTTCTTC.

V is TRBV19 and J is TRBJ1-6; D is unclear. Germline V gives CDR1 LNHDA, CDR2 SQIVND (reference sequence). V was trimmed by 5 bases and J by 3 bases, leaving 5 bases between them. This CDR3 comprises 13 residues. This CDR3 reads CASSDYYNSPLHF. DNA of the CDR3: TGTGCCAGTAGTGACTACTATAATTCACCCCTCCACTTT.

This clonotype appeared a few times. V gene TRBV20-1 combines with J gene TRBJ2-6; D perhaps matches TRBD1 (6 bases). The V and J ends lost 0 bases and 7 bases respectively, with 13 bases between them. The CDR3 has 15 amino acids. The germline gives CDR1 DFQATT, CDR2 SNEGSKA (reference sequence). CDR3 nucleotides: TGCAGTGCTAGAGAAACAGGGATTTTAGCCAACGTCCTGACTTTC. This translates into CSARETGILANVLTF.

V usage is TRBV6-5 and J usage is TRBJ2-1; no clear D gene. Trimming removed 0 bases from V and 2 bases from J, with 5 bases in between. The CDR3 totals 14 residues. The germline gives CDR1 MNHEY, CDR2 SVGAGI. The CDR3 sequence: CASSYSVTYNEQFF. Written as DNA, the CDR3 is TGTGCCAGCAGTTACTCGGTCACCTACAATGAGCAGTTCTTC.

This clonotype was observed a few times. The chain combines TRBV5-4 with TRBJ2-5, with TRBD2 matching 8 bases. The J segment lost 5 bases and the V segment lost 3 bases, leaving 18 bases of the junction unmatched. Germline CDR1 SGHNT, CDR2 YYREEE (reference sequence). This CDR3 comprises 18 residues. CDR3 in amino acids: CASSSSKGEAGAGETQYF. Here the CDR3 DNA reads TGTGCCAGCAGCTCTTCAAAGGGGGAAGCGGGGGCTGGTGAGACCCAGTACTTC.

This chain uses TRBV19 with TRBJ1-1; 7 bases align to TRBD1. Trimming at V came to 1 base and at J to 3 bases, leaving 5 bases not matched to a gene. CDR3 length: 15 residues. From germline, CDR1 is LNHDA and CDR2 SQIVND (reference sequence). The CDR3 reads CASSIARDRDTEAFF. CDR3 bases: TGTGCCAGTAGTATAGCCCGAGACAGGGACACTGAAGCTTTCTTT. The full variable domain, its missing parts supplied by reference TRBV19 and TRBJ1-1, is DGGITQSPKYLFRKEGQNVTLSCEQNLNHDAMYWYRQDPGQGLRLIYYSQIVNDFQKGDIAEGYSVSREKKESFPLTVTSAQKNPTAFYLCASSIARDRDTEAFFGQGTRLTVV.

This clonotype was detected only a few times. The genes are TRBV19 and TRBJ1-3; no firm D call. V lost 5 bases and J 8 bases, leaving 13 bases between the germline ends. Germline CDR1 and CDR2: LNHDA and SQIVND (reference sequence). The CDR3 extends over 13 amino acids. The CDR3 region has the DNA TGTGCCAGTAGTGGGTTCGGAGGGCACACCATATATTTT. It encodes CASSGFGGHTIYF.

There are a few counts of this clonotype. The gene calls are TRBV7-9 and TRBJ1-1, with a tentative D call TRBD1 (5 bases). The CDR3 is 15 amino acids. The V end was cut by 5 bases, the J end by 1 base, with 14 bases between. The germline CDR1 and CDR2 sequences are SEHNR and FQNEAQ (reference sequence). The CDR3 sequence is CASSGTAYRNTEAFF. Here the CDR3 DNA reads TGTGCCAGCAGCGGGACTGCCTACCGGAACACTGAAGCTTTCTTT.

The chain joins TRBV12-3 or TRBV12-4 to TRBJ2-5; the D gene is possibly TRBD1 (5 bases). Trimming took off 3 bases at V and 10 bases at J, with 12 bases between the two ends. The CDR3 has 12 residues. The CDR3 protein is CASSFAGIFQYF. As DNA, the CDR3 is TGTGCCAGCAGTTTTGCAGGGATCTTCCAGTACTTC.

This chain links TRBV7-3 with TRBJ2-7; possibly TRBD1 for D (5 bases). V lost 5 bases and J lost 2, with 13 bases in between. There are 14 residues in the CDR3. Germline CDR1 and CDR2: SGHTA and FQGTGA. CDR3 bases: TGTGCCAGCAGCCTCGAAGTGGGGCCCTACGAGCAGTACTTC. Protein: CASSLEVGPYEQYF.

This clonotype has only one observation. This chain links TRBV12-3 or TRBV12-4 with TRBJ2-5, with D possibly TRBD2 on 5 matching bases. This CDR3 spans 14 amino acids. Trimming left V 7 bases short and J 1 base short, with 13 bases between. The CDR3, as DNA: TGTGCCAGCACCCCGGCGGGCAGCCAAGAGACCCAGTACTTC. This translates into CASTPAGSQETQYF.

The chain links TRBV11-1 to TRBJ2-2, with 7 bases matching TRBD2. The CDR3 has 18 residues. The V gene end was trimmed by 4 bases and the J gene end by 1 base; junction bases not matched to a gene: 12. The germline CDR1 and CDR2 sequences are SGHAT and FQDESV (reference sequence). CDR3 sequence reads: CASSSEGLTFLNTGELFF. CDR3 nucleotides: TGTGCCAGCAGCTCCGAGGGACTAACCTTCCTGAACACCGGGGAGCTGTTTTTT.

This clonotype turned up a few times. The chain couples TRBV6-1 to TRBJ1-5; D ambiguous. V lost 7 bases, J lost 2 bases, and 15 bases lay in between. The germline gives CDR1 MNHNS, CDR2 SASEGT. The CDR3 runs 15 residues. CDR3 sequence (DNA): TGTGCCAGCAACGATTGGGGTACGGGCAATCAGCCCCAGCATTTT. It is translated as CASNDWGTGNQPQHF.

This chain uses TRBV15 with TRBJ2-5, with unresolved D. This CDR3 has 14 residues. Germline values: CDR1 LNHNV, CDR2 YYDKDF (reference sequence). V dropped 1 base and J dropped 5 bases, with 11 bases sitting between them. CDR3 DNA: TGTGCCACCAGCAGAGGGGCGGTTGGGGAGACCCAGTACTTC. As protein: CATSRGAVGETQYF.